Listed here are 32 T cell receptor beta chains from one sample, sequenced in a study of blood T cell repertoires in COVID-19. The table came from immunoSEQ multiplex PCR; TCRdb's copy has only in-frame clones and leaves some out. Among around 360,000 clones listed, 87% were seen once. Sample: PBMCs or T cells enriched from blood (not recorded which). These receptors all stem from a man between 40 and 49 years old in a cohort exposed to, infected with or recovered from COVID-19 (not recorded which).

This clone was picked up one time. The V call is TRBV11-2, the J call TRBJ2-1; 8 positions agree with TRBD1. The CDR3 spans 17 residues. Germline lookup yields CDR1 SGHAT and CDR2 FQNNGV. V was pared by 0 bases and J by 5 bases, with 9 bases of the junction left unmatched. CDR3 coding DNA: TGTGCCAGCAGCTTAGATCTCCGGACAGGGCTTAACAATGAGCAGTTCTTC. It translates to CASSLDLRTGLNNEQFF.

The chain has TRBV19 and TRBJ1-2; D ambiguous. V was shortened by 7 bases and J by 2 bases, with 11 bases between the two germline ends. This CDR3 region has 13 residues. Germline CDR1 LNHDA, CDR2 SQIVND (reference sequence). Here the CDR3 reads CASTLRNNYGYTF. Here the CDR3 DNA reads TGTGCCAGTACTCTGCGGAACAACTATGGCTACACCTTC.

This chain links TRBV27 with TRBJ2-7, with 12 bases matching TRBD1. The trim removed 5 bases at V and 7 bases at J, leaving 9 bases unmatched. CDR1 and CDR2 from the germline V gene are MNHEY and SMNVEV (reference sequence). The CDR3 runs 15 residues. The CDR3 coding sequence is TGTGCCAGCAGTCCCCGGGGACAGGGGGCAAGGGAGCAGTACTTC. As protein: CASSPRGQGAREQYF.

This rearrangement joins TRBV18 to TRBJ1-4; D uncertain. V shed 3 bases and J shed 3 bases, with 8 bases lying between them. CDR1 KGHSH and CDR2 LQKENI come from the germline V gene. There are 14 residues in the CDR3. CDR3 sequence (DNA): TGTGCCAGCTCACCCTACGCGGCTAATGAAAAACTGTTTTTT. This gives the protein CASSPYAANEKLFF.

The chain is built from TRBV6-6 and TRBJ2-1; a possible D gene is TRBD2 (5 bases). V lost 7 bases to trimming and J lost 9 bases, with 16 bases between them. The CDR3 has 13 residues. Per germline, CDR1 MNHNY and CDR2 SVGAGI (reference sequence). The CDR3 DNA is TGTGCCAGCAATCTAGGGCTAGCTAGTGAGCAGTTCTTC. It is translated as CASNLGLASEQFF.

The V gene is TRBV11-2, the J gene TRBJ1-1; TRBD1 matches at 10 bases. Per germline, CDR1 SGHAT and CDR2 FQNNGV. V dropped 5 bases and J dropped 4; count of bases not matched to a gene: 4. The CDR3 contains 14 residues. The CDR3 DNA reads TGTGCCAGCAGCCGGACAGGGGGAGGCACTGAAGCTTTCTTT. Its protein product is CASSRTGGGTEAFF.

This chain connects TRBV9 to TRBJ1-1; D may be TRBD1 (5 bases). The germline V gene has CDR1 SGDLS and CDR2 YYNGEE. V was shortened by 3 bases and J by 4 bases, with 10 bases between the two germline ends. The CDR3 consists of 13 residues. This CDR3 reads CASSGGTGTEAFF. CDR3 DNA sequence: TGTGCCAGCAGCGGGGGGACTGGCACTGAAGCTTTCTTT.

This rearrangement joins TRBV18 to TRBJ2-2, with a possible D match to TRBD2 (5 bases). Trimming pared 3 bases from V and 1 base from J, leaving 9 bases between. CDR1 KGHSH and CDR2 LQKENI come from the germline V gene. This CDR3 has 15 amino acids. As DNA, the CDR3 is TGTGCCAGCTCACCTAGGACTCAGAACACCGGGGAGCTGTTTTTT. It encodes CASSPRTQNTGELFF. Using reference TRBV18 and TRBJ2-2 for the parts outside the CDR3, the full variable domain is NAGVMQNPRHLVRRRGQEARLRCSPMKGHSHVYWYRQLPEEGLKFMVYLQKENIIDESGMPKERFSAEFPKEGPSILRIQQVVRGDSAAYFCASSPRTQNTGELFFGEGSRLTVL.

This clone was observed a handful of times. CDR3 nucleotides: TGTGCCAGCAGCTTGGGACAGGGGAGGGAGTACTTC. This encodes CASSLGQGREYF. This chain joins TRBV5-5 and TRBJ2-7, with D tentatively TRBD1 (8 bases). Per the germline V gene, CDR1 is SGHKS and CDR2 is YYEKEE (reference sequence). Trimming shortened V by 0 bases and J by 11 bases, and 12 bases separated the two germline ends. The CDR3 has 12 residues.

The genes are TRBV15 and TRBJ2-7; D perhaps matches TRBD2 (6 bases). Germline V CDR1 and CDR2: LNHNV, YYDKDF (reference sequence). The CDR3 loop spans 17 amino acids. The V end lost 1 base, the J end lost 3 bases, and 19 bases lay between the germline ends. CDR3 sequence reads: CATSRGASASFGYEQYF. The CDR3 region has the DNA TGTGCCACCAGCAGAGGAGCTAGCGCCAGTTTTGGCTACGAGCAGTACTTC.

The chain is built from TRBV10-3 and TRBJ1-2, with TRBD1 as a possible D gene (5 bases). Trimming pared 10 bases from V and 4 bases from J, leaving 13 bases between. Germline V lookup: CDR1 ENHRY, CDR2 SYGVKD. The length of the CDR3 is 12 residues. The CDR3 protein is CATHDSFYGYTF. CDR3 sequence (DNA): TGTGCCACCCACGACAGTTTCTATGGCTACACCTTC.

This chain connects TRBV7-3 to TRBJ2-2; D is ambiguous. The CDR3 spans 16 residues. CDR1 and CDR2 (germline): SGHTA, FQGTGA. Trimming stripped 5 bases from V and 0 bases from J, with 13 bases between. CDR3 region: CASSPQSPANTGELFF. The CDR3 bases are TGTGCCAGCAGCCCACAGTCACCCGCGAACACCGGGGAGCTGTTTTTT.

V is TRBV11-3 and J is TRBJ2-1; 9 bases line up with TRBD2. The trim removed 2 bases at V and 5 bases at J, leaving 4 bases unmatched. CDR3 length: 15 residues. CDR1 is SGHNT, CDR2 YENEEA, per germline. CDR3 DNA: TGTGCCAGCAGCTTAATGGCGGGGGGGGACAATGAGCAGTTCTTC. Protein: CASSLMAGGDNEQFF.

The V call is TRBV6-5, the J call TRBJ2-7, with 10 bases that match TRBD1. With V trimmed by 6 bases and J by 6 bases, 5 bases remained unmatched. Germline V lookup: CDR1 MNHEY, CDR2 SVGAGI. The CDR3 totals 13 residues. The CDR3 region is CASRTGQGTEQYF. In DNA form, the CDR3 reads TGTGCCAGCAGGACGGGACAGGGGACCGAGCAGTACTTC.

The CDR3 reads CASSTGLAGHSYNEQFF. The CDR3 nucleotides read TGTGCCAGCAGCACAGGACTAGCGGGACACTCCTACAATGAGCAGTTCTTC. The V call is TRBV7-9, the J call TRBJ2-1; the match to TRBD2 covers 12 bases. Germline CDR1 SEHNR, CDR2 FQNEAQ (reference sequence). The CDR3 sequence is 17 residues long. The junction had 5 bases not matched to a gene; V was cut back by 5 bases and J by 0 bases.

CDR3 DNA: TGTGCCAGCAGTGAGACAGGGACAGGGTACGCGGAGCAGTACTTC. Encoded protein: CASSETGTGYAEQYF. The V gene is TRBV6-1, the J gene TRBJ2-7; 9 bases fit TRBD1. Germline V gives CDR1 MNHNS, CDR2 SASEGT. The junction had 10 bases not matched to a gene; V was cut back by 3 bases and J by 7 bases. The CDR3 has 15 residues.

CDR3 nucleotides: TGTGCCAGCCGCGGTGGACAGGGGGCTAACACTGAAGCTTTCTTT. It codes for CASRGGQGANTEAFF. The chain is built from TRBV6-5 and TRBJ1-1; 11 nucleotides agree with TRBD1. CDR1 and CDR2 from the germline V gene are MNHEY and SVGAGI. The length of the CDR3 is 15 residues. After removal of 8 bases from V and 2 bases from J, the junction contained 7 bases not matched to a gene.

J is TRBJ1-2 and V is TRBV2; TRBD1 aligns across 8 bases. Germline CDR1 SNHLY, CDR2 FYNNEI. The CDR3 runs to 14 residues. Trimming cost V 3 bases and J 3 bases; bases outside gene matches: 3. As DNA, the CDR3 is TGTGCCAGCAGTGATCAGGGGGCGGACTATGGCTACACCTTC. This gives the protein CASSDQGADYGYTF.

The chain employs TRBV5-5 and TRBJ2-1; possibly TRBD2 for D (5 bases). Germline V CDR1 and CDR2: SGHKS, YYEKEE (reference sequence). V shed 4 bases and J shed 10 bases, with 9 bases lying between them. The CDR3 is 11 amino acids. This chain's CDR3 is CASSPGYEQFF. CDR3 coding DNA: TGTGCCAGCAGCCCGGGATACGAGCAGTTCTTC.

This chain uses TRBV4-1 with TRBJ2-3, with D perhaps matching TRBD2 (5 bases). Trimming cost V 3 bases and J 1 base, with 11 bases left between them. Germline values: CDR1 MGHRA, CDR2 YSYEKL. The CDR3 runs 15 residues. CDR3 DNA: TGCGCCAGCAGCCAGCAACTAGACCGCACAGATACGCAGTATTTT. This encodes CASSQQLDRTDTQYF.

As regards this clone: The same CDR3 arises from other DNA sequences in this sample as well. This sequence joins TRBV6-5 and TRBJ2-7, with 12 nucleotides matching TRBD2. V was clipped by 6 bases and J by 0 bases; unmatched bases: 3. Germline CDR1 reads MNHEY; CDR2 reads SVGAGI. CDR3 length: 15 residues. CDR3 DNA sequence: TGTGCCAGCAGGCTACTAGCGGGGGGCTCCTACGAGCAGTACTTC. Amino acid sequence: CASRLLAGGSYEQYF.

This chain joins TRBV11-1 and TRBJ2-7; TRBD2 might be the D (5 bases). V was trimmed by 6 bases and J by 2 bases, leaving 17 bases between them. CDR1 SGHAT and CDR2 FQDESV come from the germline V gene (reference sequence). The CDR3 sequence is 15 residues long. CDR3 nucleotides: TGTGCCAGCAGTTTTTTTCGGACTGGAACCTACGAGCAGTACTTC. Protein sequence: CASSFFRTGTYEQYF.

The chain is built from TRBV5-4 and TRBJ2-1, with D possibly matching TRBD2 (6 bases). The CDR3 sequence is 13 residues long. Germline V gene lookup returns CDR1 SGHNT and CDR2 YYREEE (reference sequence). V lost 4 bases, J lost 6 bases, and 11 bases lay in between. In nucleotides, the CDR3 is TGTGCCAGCAGCGGGGGACTGTTCAATGAGCAGTTCTTC. Translating gives CASSGGLFNEQFF.

The chain recombines TRBV9 with TRBJ1-1, with D uncertain. Germline CDR1 reads SGDLS; CDR2 reads YYNGEE. The length of the CDR3 is 14 residues. Trimming shortened V by 2 bases and J by 1 base, and 9 bases separated the two germline ends. The CDR3 is CASSVSGRNTEAFF. In DNA, the CDR3 is TGTGCCAGCAGCGTTTCAGGTAGGAACACTGAAGCTTTCTTT. Based on the CDR3 plus reference TRBV9 and TRBJ1-1, the full variable domain is DSGVTQTPKHLITATGQRVTLRCSPRSGDLSVYWYQQSLDQGLQFLIQYYNGEERAKGNILERFSAQQFPDLHSELNLSSLELGDSALYFCASSVSGRNTEAFFGQGTRLTVV.

V is TRBV7-8 and J is TRBJ1-2, with a possible D match to TRBD1 (5 bases). Trimming removed 2 bases from V and 6 bases from J, with 10 bases in between. This CDR3 has 13 amino acids. CDR1 and CDR2 from the germline V gene are SGHVS and FQNEAQ. CDR3 nucleotides: TGTGCCAGCAGCTTAAGAGGGGAGGATGGCTACACCTTC. Translating it yields CASSLRGEDGYTF.

The count of this clone is one. This chain links TRBV9 with TRBJ1-6, with 9 bases matching TRBD1. V shed 3 bases, J shed 0 bases, and the junction held 7 bases outside the gene matches. Germline V gene lookup returns CDR1 SGDLS and CDR2 YYNGEE. The CDR3 is 18 residues long. CDR3 sequence: CASSADRGGSSYNSPLHF. CDR3 in DNA: TGTGCCAGCAGCGCGGACAGGGGAGGAAGCTCCTATAATTCACCCCTCCACTTT.

The CDR3 spells CASSPPAGAGGYTF. In DNA, the CDR3 is TGTGCCAGCAGCCCACCGGCGGGGGCTGGCGGCTACACCTTC. J is TRBJ1-2 and V is TRBV9, with TRBD1 as a possible D gene (6 bases). V was cut by 4 bases and J by 8 bases, with 18 bases left in between. Germline loops: CDR1 SGDLS, CDR2 YYNGEE. The CDR3 covers 14 residues. Full variable domain (remainder filled in from reference TRBV9 and TRBJ1-2): DSGVTQTPKHLITATGQRVTLRCSPRSGDLSVYWYQQSLDQGLQFLIQYYNGEERAKGNILERFSAQQFPDLHSELNLSSLELGDSALYFCASSPPAGAGGYTFGSGTRLTVV.

The CDR3 here is CASSLEQGPTDTQYF. The CDR3 nucleotides are TGCGCCAGCAGCTTGGAGCAGGGTCCCACAGATACGCAGTATTTT. This rearrangement joins TRBV5-1 to TRBJ2-3, with D possibly being TRBD1 (5 bases). Germline V lookup: CDR1 SGHRS, CDR2 YFSETQ. The CDR3 has 15 residues. The V gene lost 0 bases and the J gene lost 2 bases, with 10 bases spanning the gap.

This chain links TRBV6-5 with TRBJ1-6, with 9 bases fitting TRBD1. CDR3 length equals 14 residues. The V and J ends lost 6 bases and 10 bases, in that order; junction bases with no gene match: 7. The germline CDR1 and CDR2 sequences are MNHEY and SVGAGI. The CDR3 loop is CASSHRTGVSPLHF. DNA for the CDR3: TGTGCCAGCAGCCATAGGACAGGGGTATCACCCCTCCACTTT.

V and J are TRBV5-1 and TRBJ2-2; 7 nucleotides line up with TRBD1. This CDR3 comprises 14 residues. J gave up 4 bases and V 2 bases, and 2 bases lay outside the gene matches. Germline V gene sequence: CDR1 SGHRS, CDR2 YFSETQ. Written as DNA, the CDR3 is TGCGCCAGCAGCTTACAGGGGATCACCGGGGAGCTGTTTTTT. Its protein is CASSLQGITGELFF. The variable domain in full, completed from reference TRBV5-1 and TRBJ2-2, reads KAGVTQTPRYLIKTRGQQVTLSCSPISGHRSVSWYQQTPGQGLQFLFEYFSETQRNKGNFPGRFSGRQFSNSRSEMNVSTLELGDSALYLCASSLQGITGELFFGEGSRLTVL.

This chain uses TRBV7-8 with TRBJ2-3; D remains ambiguous. This CDR3 has 14 residues. The V end lost 1 base, the J end lost 0 bases, and 5 bases lay between the germline ends. CDR1 SGHVS and CDR2 FQNEAQ come from the germline V gene. The CDR3 nucleotides are TGTGCCAGCAGCTTAGGTCTCAGCACAGATACGCAGTATTTT. Translated, it gives CASSLGLSTDTQYF.

This clone was counted a single time. The same CDR3 is also encoded by other DNA sequences in this sample. The gene calls are TRBV10-2 and TRBJ2-5; TRBD2 aligns across 10 bases. CDR1 is WSHSY, CDR2 SAAADI, per germline. CDR3 length: 13 amino acids. V was pared by 9 bases and J by 3 bases, with 4 bases of the junction left unmatched. The CDR3 bases are TGCGCCAGTCGGCTAGCGGGAGAAGAGACCCAGTACTTC. This gives the protein CASRLAGEETQYF.